The 21 T cell receptor beta chains below were found in one sample sequenced in a study of blood T cell repertoires in COVID-19. TCRdb's copy holds only in-frame clones and misses some; the assay was immunoSEQ multiplex PCR. Altogether a few hundred thousand clones are present, about 90% being singletons, with the ten largest covering just under 3%. Material for sequencing was PBMCs or T cells enriched from blood (not recorded which). These receptors all stem from a woman aged 25 to 39 who had recovered from COVID-19.

V usage is TRBV15 and J usage is TRBJ2-7; D is possibly TRBD2 (6 bases). Germline CDR1 is LNHNV and CDR2 is YYDKDF (reference sequence). There are 17 residues in the CDR3. Trimming left V 1 base short and J 0 bases short, with 16 bases between. CDR3 amino acids: CATSRVFAGSSSYEQYF. The CDR3 nucleotides are TGTGCCACCAGCAGAGTGTTCGCGGGGTCGAGCTCCTACGAGCAGTACTTC.

The genes are TRBV27 and TRBJ1-1; D ambiguous. Trimming removed 1 base at V and 1 base at J, with 7 bases between. Germline V gene lookup returns CDR1 MNHEY and CDR2 SMNVEV (reference sequence). The CDR3 totals 14 residues. The CDR3 coding sequence is TGTGCCAGCAGTTTATGGGCAGAGAACACTGAAGCTTTCTTT. This translates into CASSLWAENTEAFF.

This chain links TRBV19 with TRBJ2-3; 10 nucleotides match TRBD2. V shed 3 bases and J 0 bases; nucleotides not matched to a gene: 12. There are 19 residues in the CDR3. Germline lookup yields CDR1 LNHDA and CDR2 SQIVND (reference sequence). CDR3 nucleotide sequence: TGTGCCAGTAGTATTAGCAGCGGGGGGGCACCAGCTAGCACAGATACGCAGTATTTT. It yields the protein CASSISSGGAPASTDTQYF.

This clone was observed a handful of times. The V gene is TRBV30, the J gene TRBJ2-7, with D maybe TRBD2 (5 bases). Looked up from germline, CDR1 is GTSNPN and CDR2 is SVGIG (reference sequence). The CDR3 contains 11 residues. The germline V and J ends were trimmed by 5 bases and 4 bases, with 9 bases remaining between them. CDR3 sequence (DNA): TGTGCCTGGGAGTCGGGATACGAGCAGTACTTC. Protein: CAWESGYEQYF.

The rearrangement links TRBV28 to TRBJ1-5; D is undetermined. With 3 bases removed from V and 6 bases from J, the gap between germline ends came to 6 bases. Germline V gene data show CDR1 as MDHEN and CDR2 as SYDVKM. The CDR3 loop spans 12 amino acids. The chain's CDR3 is CASSFIFQPQHF. Written as DNA, the CDR3 is TGTGCCAGCAGTTTTATTTTTCAGCCCCAGCATTTT.

V gene TRBV21-1 combines with J gene TRBJ2-7; the D call in the table, TRBD2, was not verified against the DNA. TRBV21-1 is a pseudogene. There are 14 residues in the CDR3. CDR3 loop: CASSKRPGDGEQYF. As DNA, the CDR3 is TGTGCCAGCAGCAAACGACCGGGGGACGGCGAGCAGTACTTC.

As for this clone: Compared with germline, one end of the junction differs, possibly owing to a read error. The rearrangement joins TRBV4-2 to TRBJ1-4; 10 bases map to TRBD1. The CDR3 totals 15 residues. The V gene's germline CDR1 is LGHNA and CDR2 YNFKEQ. The CDR3 reads CASSPAGQGIFRRLF. The DNA of the CDR3 is TGTGCCAGCAGCCCCGCGGGACAGGGGATTTTCAGGAGGCTTTTT.

V gene TRBV19 combines with J gene TRBJ2-7, with 10 bases identical to TRBD1. J lost 4 bases, V lost 4 bases, and 10 bases had no gene match. CDR1 is LNHDA, CDR2 SQIVND, per germline (reference sequence). The CDR3 sequence is 16 residues long. CDR3 in DNA: TGTGCCAGTAGTACTTACTCGGACAGGGGGAGGTACGAGCAGTACTTC. Amino acids: CASSTYSDRGRYEQYF.

The chain is built from TRBV5-4 and TRBJ1-6; D is unresolved. This CDR3 spans 15 amino acids. Per germline, CDR1 SGHNT and CDR2 YYREEE (reference sequence). Deletions cut 3 bases from V and 9 bases from J, with 16 bases between. Written as DNA, the CDR3 is TGTGCCAGCAGCTCAGGTGCCCAAATTGGTTCACCCCTCCACTTT. It specifies CASSSGAQIGSPLHF.

This clone was counted once. The V call is TRBV11-2, the J call TRBJ2-7; D call uncertain. The CDR3 consists of 15 residues. The V gene's germline CDR1 is SGHAT and CDR2 FQNNGV. Between the trimmed V and J ends, which lost 3 bases and 0 bases, there was a span of 12 bases. The CDR3 region is CASSFGTESSYEQYF. Written as DNA, the CDR3 is TGTGCCAGCAGCTTTGGTACAGAGAGCTCCTACGAGCAGTACTTC.

This chain joins TRBV5-6 and TRBJ2-5; 8 bases are shared with TRBD1. Unmatched junction bases numbered 5, after V lost 3 bases and J lost 4 bases. In germline, CDR1 is SGHDT, CDR2 YYEEEE. The CDR3 covers 14 residues. The CDR3 bases are TGTGCCAGCAGCTATCGGACAGGGAGAGAGACCCAGTACTTC. This sequence encodes CASSYRTGRETQYF. The full variable domain, in which reference TRBV5-6 and TRBJ2-5 provide the parts outside the CDR3, is DAGVTQSPTHLIKTRGQQVTLRCSPKSGHDTVSWYQQALGQGPQFIFQYYEEEERQRGNFPDRFSGHQFPNYSSELNVNALLLGDSALYLCASSYRTGRETQYFGPGTRLLVL.

In nucleotides, the CDR3 is TGCGCCAGCAGCTCGGAGGATACTAGCGGGACCTACGAGCAGTACTTC. It is translated as CASSSEDTSGTYEQYF. V and J are TRBV5-1 and TRBJ2-7; TRBD2 matches 10 bases. Germline CDR1 is SGHRS and CDR2 is YFSETQ. The CDR3 spans 16 residues. V shed 3 bases and J 2 bases; nucleotides not matched to a gene: 8.

This clone was seen a handful of times. The chain has TRBV6-2 or TRBV6-3 and TRBJ1-3; perhaps TRBD1 as D (6 bases). The CDR3 has 13 amino acids. Trimming took off 4 bases at V and 4 bases at J, with 8 bases between the two ends. Germline-derived CDR1 and CDR2 are MNHEY and SVGEGT. The CDR3 sequence: CASSWTAGNTIYF. The DNA for the CDR3 is TGTGCCAGCAGTTGGACAGCCGGAAACACCATATATTTT.

The chain carries TRBV27 and TRBJ2-7; the D gene is possibly TRBD1 (6 bases). Germline CDR1 MNHEY, CDR2 SMNVEV (reference sequence). The V end lost 5 bases, the J end lost 6 bases, and 11 bases lay between the germline ends. The CDR3 extends over 12 amino acids. CDR3 loop: CASSTQGGEQYF. CDR3 nucleotides: TGTGCCAGCAGTACCCAAGGGGGCGAGCAGTACTTC.

V is TRBV7-8 and J is TRBJ1-4, with TRBD1 matching over 9 bases. CDR1 is SGHVS and CDR2 is FQNEAQ in the germline V gene. This CDR3 is built from 15 residues. V lost 4 bases to trimming and J lost 4 bases; unmatched junction nucleotides: 4. Written as DNA, the CDR3 is TGTGCCAGCAGCTCACGACAGGGGGTTAATGAAAAACTGTTTTTT. Residues: CASSSRQGVNEKLFF.

The chain carries TRBV5-6 and TRBJ2-3, with TRBD2 matching 7 bases. V lost 4 bases and J lost 0; bases outside the gene matches: 11. CDR3 length equals 17 residues. CDR1 and CDR2 (germline): SGHDT, YYEEEE. CDR3 residues: CASSPAIWRGSTDTQYF. The CDR3 nucleotides read TGTGCCAGCAGCCCGGCGATTTGGCGGGGGAGCACAGATACGCAGTATTTT.

In its sample, this clone was seen a few times. The chain couples TRBV7-9 to TRBJ1-5; D is ambiguous. Germline CDR1 SEHNR, CDR2 FQNEAQ (reference sequence). Trimming stripped 2 bases from V and 4 bases from J, with 6 bases between. The CDR3 covers 13 residues. The CDR3 nucleotides read TGTGCCAGCAGCTTATTCGAGAATCAGCCCCAGCATTTT. Translation gives CASSLFENQPQHF. The variable domain in full, with the rest retrieved from reference TRBV7-9 and TRBJ1-5, is DTGVSQNPRHKITKRGQNVTFRCDPISEHNRLYWYRQTLGQGPEFLTYFQNEAQLEKSRLLSDRFSAERPKGSFSTLEIQRTEQGDSAMYLCASSLFENQPQHFGDGTRLSIL.

The CDR3 region is CASRDTGFPGGYTF. Here the CDR3 DNA reads TGTGCCAGCAGAGATACAGGGTTCCCGGGTGGCTACACCTTC. V is TRBV27 and J is TRBJ1-2; possibly TRBD1 for D (6 bases). V was trimmed by 6 bases and J by 7 bases, leaving 18 bases between them. From germline, CDR1 is MNHEY and CDR2 SMNVEV (reference sequence). The CDR3 spans 14 residues.

DNA for the CDR3: TGTGCCAGTAGAACCGGCGACCACTTTTCGGGCTATGGCTACACCTTC. This translates into CASRTGDHFSGYGYTF. The chain is built from TRBV19 and TRBJ1-2; D is unresolved. V lost 6 bases, J lost 4 bases, and 21 bases lay in between. In germline, CDR1 is LNHDA, CDR2 SQIVND (reference sequence). The CDR3 loop spans 16 amino acids.

The rearrangement links TRBV11-2 to TRBJ1-3; D gene ambiguous. The length of the CDR3 is 15 residues. Germline V CDR1 and CDR2: SGHAT, FQNNGV. Trimming left V 5 bases short and J 0 bases short, with 11 bases between. CDR3 sequence: CASSGLRGSGNTIYF. DNA of the CDR3: TGTGCCAGCAGCGGACTGCGGGGCTCTGGAAACACCATATATTTT.

This sequence joins TRBV5-1 and TRBJ1-2, with TRBD1 identical over 9 bases. Germline trimming cut 2 bases from V and 3 bases from J; bases unmatched to any gene: 8. Per germline, CDR1 SGHRS and CDR2 YFSETQ. This CDR3 is 16 amino acids long. The CDR3 region is CASSFTGGWGDYGYTF. The CDR3 nucleotides are TGCGCCAGCAGCTTTACAGGGGGCTGGGGCGACTATGGCTACACCTTC.